These 11 T cell receptor beta chains share one sample of origin, sequenced in a study of cytomegalovirus exposure and HLA in healthy donors (dated by TCRdb to 2015 to 2018). Libraries were prepared through the immunoSEQ multiplex PCR assay. For the multiplex PCR, a mixture combining 60 forward primers for TCR Vbeta segments and 13 reverse primers for TCR Jbeta segments was used. This immuneACCESS table, as held by TCRdb, lists in-frame sequences with V and J called but not all clones. Of the missing ones, under half trace to an unresolved V gene in checked studies; the others have no known cause. Counted in this sample were about 170,000 clones; 75% to 90% of them appeared once. The ten largest clones capture about 2.5% of the sample. The specimen was PBMCs. These receptors all come from a male donor in good health and CMV-seronegative.

This clone was observed a few times. The chain links TRBV13 to TRBJ1-1; D unresolved. This CDR3 has 13 amino acids. The germline CDR1 and CDR2 sequences are PRHDT and FYEKMQ (reference sequence). Trimming removed 5 bases from V and 5 bases from J, with 12 bases in between. This chain's CDR3 is CASSPRRSTEAFF. The CDR3 nucleotides are TGTGCCAGCAGCCCGCGAAGGAGTACTGAAGCTTTCTTT.

The chain joins TRBV6-6 to TRBJ2-3, with TRBD2 identical over 8 bases. The V and J ends lost 2 bases and 5 bases, in that order; junction bases with no gene match: 3. The CDR3 covers 14 residues. Germline-derived CDR1 and CDR2 are MNHNY and SVGAGI (reference sequence). CDR3 nucleotide sequence: TGTGCCAGCAGTTACCCGGCGGGGGGAGATACGCAGTATTTT. Translated: CASSYPAGGDTQYF.

The rearrangement joins TRBV5-4 to TRBJ1-2, with 7 bases that match TRBD1. V trimming: 0 bases; J trimming: 8 bases; junction bases outside the gene matches: 10. The CDR3 runs to 15 residues. Germline loops: CDR1 SGHNT, CDR2 YYREEE (reference sequence). The CDR3 here is CASSLGQGAGGGYTF. The CDR3 region has the DNA TGTGCCAGCAGCTTGGGACAGGGTGCGGGCGGAGGCTACACCTTC. Full variable domain (outside the CDR3, taken from reference TRBV5-4 and TRBJ1-2): ETGVTQSPTHLIKTRGQQVTLRCSSQSGHNTVSWYQQALGQGPQFIFQYYREEENGRGNFPPRFSGLQFPNYSSELNVNALELDDSALYLCASSLGQGAGGGYTFGSGTRLTVV.

V is TRBV25-1 and J is TRBJ1-1; 8 bases align to TRBD1. The length of the CDR3 is 17 residues. V gave up 3 bases and J gave up 1 base; unmatched junction bases: 10. CDR1 is MGHDK, CDR2 SYGVNS, per germline. The CDR3: CASSDCPGGARNTEAFF. CDR3 sequence (DNA): TGTGCCAGCAGTGACTGCCCAGGGGGCGCGCGGAACACTGAAGCTTTCTTT.

This chain links TRBV10-1 with TRBJ2-7; 11 bases fit TRBD2. The CDR3 sequence is 15 residues long. V dropped 5 bases and J dropped 1; count of bases not matched to a gene: 4. The germline CDR1 and CDR2 sequences are WNHNN and SYGVQD (reference sequence). The CDR3 reads CASSTGTSGSYEQYF. The CDR3, as DNA: TGCGCCAGCAGTACCGGGACTAGCGGATCCTACGAGCAGTACTTC.

The chain joins TRBV9 to TRBJ2-3; 9 bases align to TRBD1. V lost 3 bases to trimming and J lost 6 bases; unmatched junction nucleotides: 5. Germline V gene sequence: CDR1 SGDLS, CDR2 YYNGEE. The CDR3 is made up of 14 amino acids. The chain's CDR3 is CASSAGQGLDTQYF. CDR3 in DNA: TGTGCCAGCAGCGCGGGACAGGGACTGGATACGCAGTATTTT.

The chain links TRBV2 to TRBJ1-6, with 9 bases aligning to TRBD1. The CDR3 runs to 15 residues. V lost 1 base, J lost 7 bases, and 2 bases stayed unmatched. Looked up from germline, CDR1 is SNHLY and CDR2 is FYNNEI. The CDR3 sequence: CASSEVGTGNSPLHF. In nucleotides, the CDR3 is TGTGCCAGCAGTGAAGTGGGGACAGGGAATTCACCCCTCCACTTT.

The V gene is TRBV2, the J gene TRBJ1-6, with 8 bases fitting TRBD1. This CDR3 contains 17 residues. With 3 bases clipped from V and 7 bases from J, the junction kept 11 bases outside the gene matches. Germline loops: CDR1 SNHLY, CDR2 FYNNEI. CDR3 in amino acids: CASSDGGQVIQNSPLHF. The CDR3 DNA reads TGTGCCAGCAGTGATGGGGGACAGGTAATTCAGAATTCACCCCTCCACTTT.

This sequence joins TRBV10-1 and TRBJ1-2; perhaps TRBD1 as D (5 bases). V was pared by 0 bases and J by 2 bases, with 16 bases between. This CDR3 comprises 17 residues. CDR1 is WNHNN and CDR2 is SYGVQD in the germline V gene (reference sequence). The CDR3 region is CASSESKRDHWNYGYTF. In DNA, the CDR3 is TGCGCCAGCAGTGAGTCTAAGCGGGACCACTGGAACTATGGCTACACCTTC.

V is TRBV19 and J is TRBJ2-7; a weak D match, TRBD2 (6 bases). Germline CDR1 is LNHDA and CDR2 is SQIVND (reference sequence). This CDR3 contains 15 residues. The V end lost 5 bases, the J end lost 3 bases, and 17 bases lay between the germline ends. The chain's CDR3 is CASSPAWRGFYEQYF. CDR3 in DNA: TGTGCCAGTAGTCCCGCATGGAGGGGTTTCTACGAGCAGTACTTC.

The DNA of the CDR3 is TGTGCCAGTATCAAGGGGACAGGGGAGTGGAGAACTGAAGCTTTCTTT. This translates into CASIKGTGEWRTEAFF. The chain is built from TRBV19 and TRBJ1-1; 10 positions match TRBD1. This CDR3 region has 16 residues. CDR1 LNHDA and CDR2 SQIVND come from the germline V gene (reference sequence). The V gene end was trimmed by 7 bases and the J gene end by 5 bases; junction bases not matched to a gene: 13.